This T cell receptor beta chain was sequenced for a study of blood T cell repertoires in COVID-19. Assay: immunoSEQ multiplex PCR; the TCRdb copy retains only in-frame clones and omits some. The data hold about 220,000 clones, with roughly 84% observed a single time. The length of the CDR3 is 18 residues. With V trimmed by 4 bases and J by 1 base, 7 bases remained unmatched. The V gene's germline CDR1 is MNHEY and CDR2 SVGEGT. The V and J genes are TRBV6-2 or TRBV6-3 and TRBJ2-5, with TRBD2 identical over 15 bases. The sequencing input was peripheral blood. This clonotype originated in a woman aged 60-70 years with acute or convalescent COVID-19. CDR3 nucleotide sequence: TGTGCCAGCAGTTGGACGGGGACTAGCGGGGGGCTCCAAGAGACCCAGTACTTC. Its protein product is CASSWTGTSGGLQETQYF.